A selection of T cell receptor beta chains follows, all from one sample in a study of response to subunit inactivated influenza vaccine. MiXCR was run by TCRdb on the RT-PCR reads, yielding one entry per CDR3 protein. Among about 500,000 distinct CDR3 sequences listed, less than 7.5% were seen once. The specimen comprised PBMCs from blood, sampled roughly 24 months after vaccination. Receptors originate from a man in his fifties or sixties who received an inactivated influenza vaccine. Each CDR3 is given with its conserved first and last residue. Each record gives: clone size, J gene, D gene, V gene, CDR3 protein, CDR3 DNA. The D gene is left open where the match is weak. Clone size is given for some rows only: seen once, a few or many times, or a class if the clone is expanded.

size: NA
J: TRBJ2-1
D: NA
V: TRBV6-2/TRBV6-3
CDR3: CASSYRRGPYEQFF
DNA: TGTGCCAGCAGTTACAGGCGGGGGCCATATGAGCAGTTCTTC

size: few
J: TRBJ2-3
D: TRBD2
V: TRBV20-1
CDR3: CSARGRLAGVSDTQYF
DNA: TGCAGTGCTAGAGGGAGACTAGCGGGAGTTTCGGATACGCAGTATTTT

size: many
J: TRBJ1-3
D: TRBD1
V: TRBV28
CDR3: CASSSPGQGGNTIYF
DNA: TGTGCCAGCAGTTCTCCGGGACAGGGAGGAAACACCATATATTTT

size: few
J: TRBJ1-2
D: NA
V: TRBV5-5
CDR3: CASSLGGSTGYGYTF
DNA: TGTGCCAGCAGCTTGGGCGGGTCGACGGGCTATGGCTACACCTTC

size: few
J: TRBJ1-5
D: NA
V: TRBV15
CDR3: CATSRRANQPQHF
DNA: TGTGCCACCAGCAGACGGGCCAATCAGCCCCAGCATTTT

size: many
J: TRBJ1-2
D: NA
V: TRBV4-3
CDR3: CASSQKSAGTTNYGYTF
DNA: TGCGCCAGCAGCCAAAAGAGTGCAGGGACAACTAACTATGGCTACACCTTC

size: few
J: TRBJ2-1
D: NA
V: TRBV4-3
CDR3: CASSQDPRAGAAEQFF
DNA: TGCGCCAGCAGCCAAGATCCTAGGGCCGGGGCGGCCGAGCAGTTCTTC

size: NA
J: TRBJ2-7
D: TRBD2
V: TRBV29-1
CDR3: CSVEGTSGISYEQYF
DNA: TGCAGCGTTGAGGGGACTAGCGGGATTTCCTACGAGCAGTACTTC

size: few
J: TRBJ1-2
D: TRBD1
V: TRBV4-2
CDR3: CASSQDGDRGYGYTF
DNA: TGTGCCAGCAGCCAAGATGGGGACAGGGGCTATGGCTACACCTTC

size: few
J: TRBJ2-3
D: NA
V: TRBV18
CDR3: CASSPGGQDTQYF
DNA: TGTGCCAGCTCACCAGGGGGTCAAGATACGCAGTATTTT

size: NA
J: TRBJ1-5
D: NA
V: TRBV27
CDR3: CASSTLGLGNQPHHF
DNA: TGTGCCAGCAGTACCCTCGGGTTGGGCAATCAGCCCCACCATTTT

size: few
J: TRBJ1-1
D: NA
V: TRBV7-2
CDR3: CASSWKLFTEAFF
DNA: TGTGCCAGCAGCTGGAAGTTGTTCACTGAAGCTTTCTTT

size: NA
J: TRBJ2-3
D: TRBD1
V: TRBV6-5
CDR3: CASSYGHRGVSSTDTQYF
DNA: TGTGCCAGCAGTTATGGGCACAGGGGTGTTTCTAGCACAGATACGCAGTATTTT

size: NA
J: TRBJ1-1
D: TRBD1
V: TRBV3-1
CDR3: CASSHRDRAAAFF
DNA: TGTGCCAGCAGCCACCGGGACAGGGCGGCGGCTTTCTTT

size: many
J: TRBJ1-1
D: NA
V: TRBV6-4
CDR3: CASRAGRDTEAFF
DNA: TGTGCCAGCAGAGCTGGTCGGGACACTGAAGCTTTCTTT

size: many
J: TRBJ2-2
D: TRBD2
V: TRBV29-1
CDR3: CSVGLADVNTGELFF
DNA: TGCAGCGTAGGACTAGCGGATGTTAACACCGGGGAGCTGTTTTTT

size: NA
J: TRBJ2-1
D: NA
V: TRBV4-2
CDR3: CASSQGVSGYNEQFF
DNA: TGTGCCAGCAGCCAAGGTGTTAGCGGTTACAATGAGCAGTTCTTC

size: many
J: TRBJ2-3
D: NA
V: TRBV5-6
CDR3: CASSYTGTDTQYF
DNA: TGTGCCAGCAGCTACACAGGCACAGATACGCAGTATTTT

size: NA
J: TRBJ2-7
D: NA
V: TRBV5-6
CDR3: CASSSQATYEQYF
DNA: TGTGCCAGCAGCTCTCAGGCCACCTACGAGCAGTACTTC

size: NA
J: TRBJ2-7
D: TRBD2
V: TRBV28
CDR3: CASSPSSGREDEQYF
DNA: TGTGCCAGCAGTCCCTCTAGCGGGAGGGAGGACGAGCAGTACTTC

size: NA
J: TRBJ1-2
D: NA
V: TRBV27
CDR3: CASSPLDSYGYTF
DNA: TGTGCCAGCAGTCCCCTCGACAGCTATGGCTACACCTTC

size: NA
J: TRBJ1-1
D: TRBD1
V: TRBV12-3/TRBV12-4
CDR3: CASSLGQGSAEAFF
DNA: TGTGCCAGCAGTTTAGGACAGGGGAGTGCTGAAGCTTTCTTT

size: many
J: TRBJ2-1
D: NA
V: TRBV10-3
CDR3: CAISGGLAYNEQFF
DNA: TGTGCCATCAGTGGTGGTCTGGCCTACAATGAGCAGTTCTTC

size: few
J: TRBJ1-6
D: TRBD1
V: TRBV7-9
CDR3: CASSAGDRVNSPLHF
DNA: TGTGCCAGCAGCGCCGGGGACAGGGTGAATTCACCCCTCCACTTT

size: many
J: TRBJ2-3
D: NA
V: TRBV12-3/TRBV12-4
CDR3: CASSPLLGSGTQYF
DNA: TGTGCCAGCAGCCCCCTCCTTGGGTCGGGTACGCAGTATTTT

size: few
J: TRBJ1-6
D: TRBD1
V: TRBV9
CDR3: CASSTGTGSQSPLHF
DNA: TGTGCCAGCAGCACCGGGACAGGGTCTCAGTCACCCCTCCACTTT

size: NA
J: TRBJ2-2
D: NA
V: TRBV27
CDR3: CASSLWDPLNTGELFF
DNA: TGTGCCAGCAGTTTATGGGACCCTCTGAACACCGGGGAGCTGTTTTTT

size: NA
J: TRBJ1-3
D: NA
V: TRBV4-3
CDR3: CASNSGQPIPSGNTIYF
DNA: TGCGCCAGCAACTCCGGACAACCGATTCCTTCTGGAAACACCATATATTTT

size: few
J: TRBJ1-4
D: NA
V: TRBV6-5
CDR3: CASSSLQGTEKLFF
DNA: TGTGCCAGCAGTTCTCTCCAGGGAACTGAAAAACTGTTTTTT

size: many
J: TRBJ2-2
D: NA
V: TRBV9
CDR3: CASSVVGVGTGELFF
DNA: TGTGCCAGCAGCGTAGTTGGGGTTGGCACCGGGGAGCTGTTTTTT

size: many
J: TRBJ2-7
D: TRBD2
V: TRBV6-1
CDR3: CASSDGGGSSYEQYF
DNA: TGTGCCAGCAGTGATGGGGGGGGGAGCTCCTACGAGCAGTACTTC

size: few
J: TRBJ1-3
D: NA
V: TRBV5-1
CDR3: CASSAAPTGNTIYF
DNA: TGCGCCAGCAGCGCCGCACCGACTGGAAACACCATATATTTT

size: NA
J: TRBJ1-2
D: NA
V: TRBV29-1
CDR3: CSVKDTNYGYTF
DNA: TGCAGCGTTAAGGACACCAACTATGGCTACACCTTC